This entry is about one TCR beta chain. The data derive from a study of blood T cell repertoires in COVID-19. Here immunoSEQ multiplex PCR was the method, and the copy in TCRdb shows in-frame clones only, minus some. The repertoire has approximately 200,000 clones, roughly 85% of them found once; the top ten carry 18%. CDR1 is SGHTA and CDR2 is FQGNSA in the germline V gene. The CDR3 contains 14 residues. Trimming shortened V by 5 bases and J by 0 bases, and 11 bases separated the two germline ends. The sample taken for sequencing was PBMCs or T cells enriched from blood (not recorded which). This TCR derives from a man aged 40-55 years who had recovered from COVID-19. This chain uses TRBV7-2 with TRBJ2-7, with D unclear. The CDR3: CASSDQRNSYEQYF. In DNA form, the CDR3 reads TGTGCCAGCAGCGACCAGCGCAACTCCTACGAGCAGTACTTC. Complete variable domain (other parts from reference TRBV7-2 and TRBJ2-7): GAGVSQSPSNKVTEKGKDVELRCDPISGHTALYWYRQSLGQGLEFLIYFQGNSAPDKSGLPSDRFSAERTGGSVSTLTIQRTQQEDSAVYLCASSDQRNSYEQYFGPGTRLTVT.